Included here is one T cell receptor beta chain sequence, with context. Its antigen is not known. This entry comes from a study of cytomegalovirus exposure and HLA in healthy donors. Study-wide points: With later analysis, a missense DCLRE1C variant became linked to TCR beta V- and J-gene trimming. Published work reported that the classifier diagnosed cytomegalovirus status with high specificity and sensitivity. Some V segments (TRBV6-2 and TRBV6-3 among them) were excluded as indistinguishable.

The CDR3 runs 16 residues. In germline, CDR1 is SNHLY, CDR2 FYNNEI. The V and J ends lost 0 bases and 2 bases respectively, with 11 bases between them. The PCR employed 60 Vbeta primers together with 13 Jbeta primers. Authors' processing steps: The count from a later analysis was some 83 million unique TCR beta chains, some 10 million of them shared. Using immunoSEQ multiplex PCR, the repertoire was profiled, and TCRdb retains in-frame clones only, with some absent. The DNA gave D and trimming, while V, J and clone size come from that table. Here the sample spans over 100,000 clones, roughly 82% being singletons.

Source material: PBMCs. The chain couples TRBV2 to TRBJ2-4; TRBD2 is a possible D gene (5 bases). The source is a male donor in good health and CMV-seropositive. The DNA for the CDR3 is TGTGCCAGCAGTGAAGCGCTTGAGGGAACCAAAAACATTCAGTACTTC. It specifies CASSEALEGTKNIQYF.